These T cell receptor beta chains were read from a single sample in a study of T cell responses to AZD1222 COVID-19 vaccine. Libraries were prepared by immunoSEQ multiplex PCR; TCRdb keeps only in-frame clonotypes and omits some of them. The sample holds 100,000 to 150,000 clones; roughly 87% are singletons and the top ten take around 4.5%. This sample comprised peripheral blood, obtained on day 0 of MenACWY control vaccination. These receptors all stem from an adult in good health. The CDR3 runs from the conserved cysteine through the conserved F or W. The D gene is left open where the match is weak. A row's size may be missing; if present it is once, few, many or a size class.

TRBV27	TRBJ1-5	TRBD1	NA	CASSPGQGVVSNQPQHF	TGTGCCAGCAGTCCTGGACAGGGGGTCGTGAGCAATCAGCCCCAGCATTTT
TRBV4-3	TRBJ2-1	NA	NA	CASSHHGARDEQFF	TGCGCCAGCAGCCACCACGGGGCTCGAGATGAGCAGTTCTTC
TRBV11-2	TRBJ2-3	TRBD1	NA	CASSSSPTGVSTDTQYF	TGTGCCAGCAGCTCCTCCCCGACAGGGGTAAGCACAGATACGCAGTATTTT
TRBV30	TRBJ2-7	TRBD1	NA	CAWSERMTGGAYEQYF	TGTGCCTGGAGTGAGAGGATGACAGGGGGCGCCTACGAGCAGTACTTC
TRBV28	TRBJ1-6	TRBD1	once	CASRQGNSYNSPLHF	TGTGCCAGCAGACAGGGGAACTCCTATAATTCACCCCTCCACTTT
TRBV24-1	TRBJ2-3	NA	NA	CATSELGRGSTDTQYF	TGTGCCACCAGTGAATTGGGTCGGGGTAGCACAGATACGCAGTATTTT
TRBV6-5	TRBJ1-6	TRBD1	NA	CASKTTGMNNSPLHF	TGTGCCAGCAAAACGACAGGGATGAATAATTCACCCCTCCACTTT
TRBV6-1	TRBJ2-1	TRBD2	once	CASSDFGGRTYNEQFF	TGTGCCAGCAGTGACTTCGGCGGGAGGACCTACAATGAGCAGTTCTTC
TRBV28	TRBJ2-6	NA	NA	CASSLAEGARGANVLTF	TGTGCCAGCAGTTTGGCGGAGGGGGCGCGGGGGGCCAACGTCCTGACTTTC
TRBV9	TRBJ1-2	NA	NA	CASSFGAAIVGYTF	TGTGCCAGCAGCTTCGGGGCCGCCATAGTAGGCTACACCTTC
TRBV5-4	TRBJ1-1	NA	NA	CASRPGHPNTEAFF	TGTGCCAGCAGACCGGGACACCCGAACACTGAAGCTTTCTTT
TRBV18	TRBJ2-7	TRBD2	NA	CASSPSSGTVYEQYF	TGTGCCAGCTCACCTAGCAGCGGGACCGTCTACGAGCAGTACTTC
TRBV6-2/TRBV6-3	TRBJ2-7	TRBD2	NA	CASSSIQRTSGPYF	TGTGCCAGCAGCTCAATCCAAAGGACTAGCGGGCCGTACTTC
TRBV29-1	TRBJ2-3	TRBD2	NA	CSVLAGGTDTQYF	TGCAGCGTTTTAGCGGGGGGCACAGATACGCAGTATTTT
TRBV6-5	TRBJ1-1	NA	once	CASGPWGTLNTEAFF	TGTGCCAGCGGGCCATGGGGGACACTAAACACTGAAGCTTTCTTT
TRBV20-1	TRBJ2-3	NA	NA	CSARTVDTQYF	TGCAGTGCTAGGACAGTGGATACGCAGTATTTT
TRBV2	TRBJ1-1	NA	NA	CASKRARDTEAFF	TGTGCCAGCAAACGGGCCAGGGACACTGAAGCTTTCTTT
TRBV28	TRBJ2-7	NA	NA	CASSRTGTLPYEQYF	TGTGCCAGCAGTCGAACCGGGACCCTCCCCTACGAGCAGTACTTC
TRBV27	TRBJ1-2	NA	NA	CASSLTAAGYGYTF	TGTGCCAGCAGTTTAACGGCTGCTGGCTATGGCTACACCTTC
TRBV19	TRBJ2-7	TRBD2	NA	CASSRTSGANYEQYF	TGTGCCAGTAGTAGGACTAGCGGGGCAAACTACGAGCAGTACTTC
TRBV24-1	TRBJ2-7	NA	NA	CATSDPGTSYEQYF	TGTGCCACCAGTGATCCAGGGACGTCCTACGAGCAGTACTTC
TRBV6-2/TRBV6-3	TRBJ1-1	NA	NA	CASSYSQRRGEAFF	TGTGCCAGCAGTTACTCGCAGAGGAGGGGTGAAGCTTTCTTT
TRBV7-9	TRBJ1-1	NA	NA	CASSAPGVPEAFF	TGTGCCAGCAGCGCACCAGGGGTACCTGAAGCTTTCTTT
TRBV4-1	TRBJ1-1	TRBD1	NA	CASSQVNWDRDTEAFF	TGCGCCAGCAGCCAAGTCAATTGGGACAGGGACACTGAAGCTTTCTTT
TRBV7-9	TRBJ2-5	NA	NA	CASSLGALALQETQYF	TGTGCCAGCAGCTTAGGAGCTTTAGCGTTACAAGAGACCCAGTACTTC
TRBV4-1	TRBJ2-3	NA	NA	CASSQEMRRTDTQYF	TGCGCCAGCAGCCAAGAGATGCGCCGCACAGATACGCAGTATTTT
TRBV7-3	TRBJ2-5	NA	NA	CASSLNFGTGETQYF	TGTGCCAGCAGCTTAAACTTCGGAACCGGGGAGACCCAGTACTTC
TRBV5-4	TRBJ1-1	NA	NA	CASSRSTGNTEAFF	TGTGCCAGCAGCAGAAGCACGGGGAACACTGAAGCTTTCTTT
TRBV7-9	TRBJ1-4	NA	NA	CASSLAGGINEKLFF	TGTGCCAGCAGCTTAGCGGGGGGGATTAATGAAAAACTGTTTTTT